One T cell receptor beta chain is described in this entry. What it recognizes is unknown. The data are from a study of cytomegalovirus exposure and HLA in healthy donors. Study-level background: Early release data held some 80 million unique TCRs from HLA-typed donors. The study, taken as a whole, reports: DRB1 had the most TCR associations and HLA-C the fewest, a later analysis found, with rates varying by HLA locus. Reportedly, a later analysis found an Asian-associated ancestry cluster had fewer N-insertions than the roughly 670-donor mean.

A multiplex PCR was run with 60 Vbeta primers and 13 Jbeta primers. Only in-frame clones appear in the TCRdb table, and some are missing; sequencing was by immunoSEQ multiplex PCR. The repertoire holds around 150,000 clones, with around 72% as singletons. The material sequenced was PBMCs. This sequence was found in a man aged 50-60 years in good health and CMV-seropositive.

As DNA, the CDR3 is TGCGCCAGCAGCCTAGAGGTGGTGAGCGGGGGGGCGGTCACCGGGGAGCTGTTTTTT. Its protein product is CASSLEVVSGGAVTGELFF. The V call is TRBV4-1, the J call TRBJ2-2, with 10 bases lining up with TRBD2. The CDR3 is 19 residues long. Unmatched junction bases numbered 15, after V lost 4 bases and J lost 4 bases. CDR1 and CDR2 (germline): MGHRA, YSYEKL.